The present TCR beta chain was sequenced within a study of blood T cell repertoires in COVID-19. Study summary: The origin of the acute and convalescent COVID-19 samples was the United States, Italy and Spain. T cells, B-cell-depleted T cells, or PBMCs provided the cDNA or gDNA that served as material.

Authors' data handling: Estimates of nucleated cell counts were drawn from the amplification of reference gene primers. The protocol was immunoSEQ multiplex PCR, while the TCRdb copy is restricted to in-frame clones and leaves out a portion. V and J calls plus clone size are reproduced from that table; the DNA served to infer D and trimming. The table lists over 130,000 clones, 86% of them singletons. Germline CDR1 SQVTM, CDR2 ANQGSEA. The CDR3 has 11 amino acids. V lost 2 bases and J lost 7, with 8 bases in between. The TCR sequence derives from a man aged 65 to 85 with acute or convalescent COVID-19. V usage is TRBV29-1 and J usage is TRBJ1-1; possible D gene TRBD1, 5 bases. The sequencing input was peripheral blood. The CDR3 DNA reads as TGCAGCGTTGAAAACGGGGGTGAAGCTTTCTTT. Translation: CSVENGGEAFF.